The sequence of this T cell receptor beta chain was determined in a study of blood T cell repertoires in COVID-19. Study summary: Sample material is recorded as cDNA or gDNA derived from T cells, B-cell-depleted T cells, or PBMCs.

Germline V gives CDR1 SEHNR, CDR2 FQNEAQ (reference sequence). The CDR3 covers 16 residues. With 0 bases removed from V and 1 base from J, the gap between germline ends came to 10 bases. Cohort assignment relied on participant-reported clinical history. Recovered Cohort 3 donors showed two negative PCRs, clearance, or symptom resolution. TCRdb keeps only in-frame clones here, not all; method: immunoSEQ multiplex PCR. Of roughly 500,000 clones in the sample, about 85% were seen once. Sequenced: PBMCs or T cells enriched from blood (not recorded which). The receptor's source is a woman aged 55-70 years who had recovered from COVID-19. The chain links TRBV7-9 to TRBJ1-5; D is unresolved. CDR3 loop: CASSLAEGMSNQPQHF. The CDR3 DNA sequence: TGTGCCAGCAGCTTAGCGGAGGGTATGAGCAATCAGCCCCAGCATTTT.